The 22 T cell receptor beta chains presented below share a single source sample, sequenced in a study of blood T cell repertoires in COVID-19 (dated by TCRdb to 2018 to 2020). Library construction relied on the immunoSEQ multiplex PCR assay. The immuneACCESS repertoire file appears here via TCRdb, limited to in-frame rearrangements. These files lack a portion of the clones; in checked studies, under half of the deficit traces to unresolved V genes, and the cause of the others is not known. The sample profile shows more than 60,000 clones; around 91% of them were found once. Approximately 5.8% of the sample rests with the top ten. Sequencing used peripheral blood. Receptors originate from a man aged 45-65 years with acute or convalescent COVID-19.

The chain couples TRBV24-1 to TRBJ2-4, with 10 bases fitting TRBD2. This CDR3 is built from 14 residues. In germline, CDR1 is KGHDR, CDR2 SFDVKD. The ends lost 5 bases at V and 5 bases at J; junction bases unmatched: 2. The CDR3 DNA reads TGTGCCACCAGTGGAACTAGCGGGGAAAACATTCAGTACTTC. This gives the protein CATSGTSGENIQYF.

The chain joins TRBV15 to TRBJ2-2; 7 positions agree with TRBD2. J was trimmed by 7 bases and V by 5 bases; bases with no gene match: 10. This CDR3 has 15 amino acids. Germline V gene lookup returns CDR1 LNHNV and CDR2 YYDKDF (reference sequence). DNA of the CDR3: TGTGCCACCAGCGGTGTGAGCGGGACCTACGGGGAGCTGTTTTTT. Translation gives CATSGVSGTYGELFF.

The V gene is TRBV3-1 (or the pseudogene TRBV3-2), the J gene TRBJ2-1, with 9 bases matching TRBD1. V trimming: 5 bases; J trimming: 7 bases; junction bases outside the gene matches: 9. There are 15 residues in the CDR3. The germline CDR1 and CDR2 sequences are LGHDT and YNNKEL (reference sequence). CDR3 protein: CASSSDRGNINEQFF. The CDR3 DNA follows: TGTGCCAGCAGCTCGGACAGGGGAAATATTAATGAGCAGTTCTTC.

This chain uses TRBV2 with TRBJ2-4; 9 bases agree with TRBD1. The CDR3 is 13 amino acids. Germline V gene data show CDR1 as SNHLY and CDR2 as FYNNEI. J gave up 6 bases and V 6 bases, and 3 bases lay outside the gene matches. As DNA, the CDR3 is TGTGCCAGCAGGGACAGGGGTGCAAACATTCAGTACTTC. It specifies CASRDRGANIQYF.

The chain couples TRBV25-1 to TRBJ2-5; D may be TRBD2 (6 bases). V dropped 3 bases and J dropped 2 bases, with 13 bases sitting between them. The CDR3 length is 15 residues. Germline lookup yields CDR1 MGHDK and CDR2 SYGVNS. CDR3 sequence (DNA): TGTGCCAGCAGTGAGGGGGGACGGACGCAAGAGACCCAGTACTTC. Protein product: CASSEGGRTQETQYF.

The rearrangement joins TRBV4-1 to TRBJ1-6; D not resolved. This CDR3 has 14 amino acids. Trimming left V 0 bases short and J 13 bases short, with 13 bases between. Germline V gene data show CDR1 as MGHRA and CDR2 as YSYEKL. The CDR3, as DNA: TGCGCCAGCAGCCAAGAATCTTCGGGGTTCCCCCTCCACTTT. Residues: CASSQESSGFPLHF.

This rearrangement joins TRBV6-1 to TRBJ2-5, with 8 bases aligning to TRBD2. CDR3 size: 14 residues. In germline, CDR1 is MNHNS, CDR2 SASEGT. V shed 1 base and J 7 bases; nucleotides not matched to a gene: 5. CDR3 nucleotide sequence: TGTGCCAGCAGTGAAGAACCCCTAGCGGGGACCCAGTACTTC. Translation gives CASSEEPLAGTQYF.

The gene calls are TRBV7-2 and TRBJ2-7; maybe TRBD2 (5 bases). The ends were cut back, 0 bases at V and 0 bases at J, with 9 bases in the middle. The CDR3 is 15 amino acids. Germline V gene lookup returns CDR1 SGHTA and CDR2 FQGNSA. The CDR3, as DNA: TGTGCCAGCAGCTTAGCCGTAGGGAGCTCCTACGAGCAGTACTTC. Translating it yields CASSLAVGSSYEQYF.

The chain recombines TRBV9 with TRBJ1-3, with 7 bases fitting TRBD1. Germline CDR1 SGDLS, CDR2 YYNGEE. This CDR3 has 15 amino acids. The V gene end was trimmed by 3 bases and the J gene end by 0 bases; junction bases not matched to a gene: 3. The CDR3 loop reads CASSGRGDSGNTIYF. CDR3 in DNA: TGTGCCAGCAGCGGCAGGGGGGACTCTGGAAACACCATATATTTT. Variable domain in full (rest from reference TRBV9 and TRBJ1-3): DSGVTQTPKHLITATGQRVTLRCSPRSGDLSVYWYQQSLDQGLQFLIQYYNGEERAKGNILERFSAQQFPDLHSELNLSSLELGDSALYFCASSGRGDSGNTIYFGEGSWLTVV.

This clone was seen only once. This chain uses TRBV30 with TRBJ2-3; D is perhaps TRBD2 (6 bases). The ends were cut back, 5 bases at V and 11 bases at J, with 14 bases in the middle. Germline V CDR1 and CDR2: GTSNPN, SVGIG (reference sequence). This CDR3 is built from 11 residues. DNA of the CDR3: TGTGCCTGGCGGGGTGGGGGAGGGCAGTATTTT. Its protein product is CAWRGGGGQYF.

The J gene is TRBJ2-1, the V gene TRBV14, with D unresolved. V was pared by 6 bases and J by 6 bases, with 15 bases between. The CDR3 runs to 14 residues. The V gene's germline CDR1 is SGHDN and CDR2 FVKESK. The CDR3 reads CASSRGVLPNEQFF. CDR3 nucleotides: TGTGCCAGCAGTAGAGGAGTCCTTCCCAATGAGCAGTTCTTC.

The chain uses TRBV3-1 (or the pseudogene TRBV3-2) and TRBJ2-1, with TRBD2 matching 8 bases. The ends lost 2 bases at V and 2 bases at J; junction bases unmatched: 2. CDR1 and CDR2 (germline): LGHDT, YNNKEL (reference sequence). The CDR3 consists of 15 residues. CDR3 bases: TGTGCCAGCAGCCAACTGCGGGAGGCCTACAATGAGCAGTTCTTC. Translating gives CASSQLREAYNEQFF.

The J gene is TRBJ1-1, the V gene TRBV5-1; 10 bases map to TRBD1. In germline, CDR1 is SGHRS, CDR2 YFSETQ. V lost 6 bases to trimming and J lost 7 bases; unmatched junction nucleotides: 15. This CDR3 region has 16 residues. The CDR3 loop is CASNHIPGQGLDEAFF. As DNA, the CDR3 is TGCGCCAGCAATCACATCCCGGGACAGGGGTTGGATGAAGCTTTCTTT.

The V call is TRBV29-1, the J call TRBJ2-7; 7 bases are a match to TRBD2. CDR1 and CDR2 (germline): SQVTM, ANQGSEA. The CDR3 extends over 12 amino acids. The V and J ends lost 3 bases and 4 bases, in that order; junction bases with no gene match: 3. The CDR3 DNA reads TGCAGCGTTGAGGCTAGCGGTTACGAGCAGTACTTC. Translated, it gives CSVEASGYEQYF.

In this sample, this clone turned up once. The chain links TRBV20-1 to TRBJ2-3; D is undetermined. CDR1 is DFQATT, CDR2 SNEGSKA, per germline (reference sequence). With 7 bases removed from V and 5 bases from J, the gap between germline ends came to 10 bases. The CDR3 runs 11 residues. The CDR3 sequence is CSGSWQDTQYF. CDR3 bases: TGCAGTGGGTCTTGGCAAGATACGCAGTATTTT.

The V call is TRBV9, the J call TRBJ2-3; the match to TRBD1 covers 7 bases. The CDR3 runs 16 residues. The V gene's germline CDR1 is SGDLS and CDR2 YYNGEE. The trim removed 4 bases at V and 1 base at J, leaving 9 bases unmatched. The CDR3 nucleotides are TGTGCCAGCAGCCTTCGACAGGGTTTGGGCACAGATACGCAGTATTTT. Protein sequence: CASSLRQGLGTDTQYF.

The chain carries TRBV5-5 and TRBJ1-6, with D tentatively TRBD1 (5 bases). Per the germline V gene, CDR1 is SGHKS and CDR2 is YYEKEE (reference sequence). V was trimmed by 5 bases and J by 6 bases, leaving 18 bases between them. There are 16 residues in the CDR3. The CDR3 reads CASSTDRLALNSPLHF. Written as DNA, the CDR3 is TGTGCCAGCAGTACAGACAGATTGGCCCTTAATTCACCCCTCCACTTT.

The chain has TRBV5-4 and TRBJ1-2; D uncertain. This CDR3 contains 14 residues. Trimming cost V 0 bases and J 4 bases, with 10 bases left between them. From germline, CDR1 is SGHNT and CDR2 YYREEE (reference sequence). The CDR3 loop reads CASSLGSQRYGYTF. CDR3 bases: TGTGCCAGCAGCTTGGGCTCACAACGCTATGGCTACACCTTC.

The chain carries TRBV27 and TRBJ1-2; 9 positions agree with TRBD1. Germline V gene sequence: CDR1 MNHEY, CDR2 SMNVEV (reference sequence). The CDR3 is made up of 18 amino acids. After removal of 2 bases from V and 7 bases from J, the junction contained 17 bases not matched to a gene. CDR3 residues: CASSLGAAHYLTGGGYTF. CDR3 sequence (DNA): TGTGCCAGCAGTTTAGGAGCGGCTCATTACCTGACAGGGGGTGGCTACACCTTC.

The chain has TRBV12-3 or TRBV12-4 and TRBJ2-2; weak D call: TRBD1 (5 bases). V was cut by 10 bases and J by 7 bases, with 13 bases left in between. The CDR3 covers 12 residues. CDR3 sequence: CATDRVVGELFF. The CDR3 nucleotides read TGTGCCACCGACAGAGTCGTCGGGGAGCTGTTTTTT.

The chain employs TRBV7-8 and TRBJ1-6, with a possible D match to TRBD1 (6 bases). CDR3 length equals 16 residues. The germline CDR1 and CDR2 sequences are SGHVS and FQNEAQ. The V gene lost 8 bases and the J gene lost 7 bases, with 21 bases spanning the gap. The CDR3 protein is CASQAGLQGPNSPLHF. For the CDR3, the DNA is TGTGCCAGCCAGGCTGGTCTGCAGGGGCCAAATTCACCCCTCCACTTT.

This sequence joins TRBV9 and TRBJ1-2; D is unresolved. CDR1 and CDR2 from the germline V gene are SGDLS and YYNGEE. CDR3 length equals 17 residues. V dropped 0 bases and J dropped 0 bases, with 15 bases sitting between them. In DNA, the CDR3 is TGTGCCAGCAGCGTAGCTTCGGCAGGCCTGACTAACTATGGCTACACCTTC. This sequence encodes CASSVASAGLTNYGYTF.